This T cell receptor beta chain was recovered during a study of T-cell memory formation after mild COVID-19. Study-wide context: Clusters of TCRs were largely donor specific.

TCRdb recomputed calls from the 5' RACE reads with MiXCR, one row per CDR3 protein. The repertoire holds about 470,000 distinct CDR3 sequences, with around a sixth as singletons. The source of this sequence is an adult woman who had mild COVID-19 (a few samples of this study predate the infection). Cell type and time point are not known. The specimen was PBMCs or a T cell subset sorted from them (not recorded which).

The DNA for the CDR3 is TGTGCCAGCAGCCCTACGGGACTAGCGGGATACGAGCAGTACTTC. As protein: CASSPTGLAGYEQYF. The genes are TRBV12-3 or TRBV12-4 and TRBJ2-7, with TRBD2 matching 13 bases. This CDR3 region has 15 residues. After removal of 6 bases from V and 4 bases from J, the junction contained 6 bases not matched to a gene.